The sequence of this T cell receptor beta chain was determined in a study of shared clonotypes between healthy human individuals. Whole-study results and caveats: Some clonotypes were shared by all four sorted-subset donors, while others were not shared. The non-shared ones had lower generation probabilities than the shared ones.

Deep level was the assay's run setting. The authors loaded about 200 ng DNA, around 30,000 T cell genomes, into sorted-subset replicate PCRs. Produced via immunoSEQ multiplex PCR; TCRdb's table is partial and in-frame only. The table shows about 1 million clones, with roughly 80% occurring only once. The CDR3 has 13 amino acids. V was pared by 2 bases and J by 7 bases, with 4 bases of the junction left unmatched. Germline V gives CDR1 SGHNT, CDR2 YYREEE (reference sequence). Notes on this clone: The antigen is unknown.

The chain employs TRBV5-4 and TRBJ2-5, with 8 bases fitting TRBD2. Source material: memory CD4+ T cells sorted from blood. Documented subset: CD45RA-negative fraction. The receptor was derived from a man aged 18-30 years in good health. The CDR3 region has the DNA TGTGCCAGCAGCTTCCCTCGGGAGGGGACCCAGTACTTC. Translated: CASSFPREGTQYF.